Sequencing of this T cell receptor beta chain was carried out in a study of blood T cell repertoires in COVID-19. At the level of the study: The United States, Italy and Spain provided the acute and convalescent COVID-19 samples.

The length of the CDR3 is 16 residues. The V segment lost 3 bases and the J segment 8 bases; nucleotides outside the gene matches: 11. Germline CDR1 is SGHNT and CDR2 is YENEEA. In terms of age and location, participants ranged from about 18 to 100 years and lived in roughly 22 US areas. Original handling: Estimation of nucleated cell counts relied on the amplification of reference gene primers. Profiled with immunoSEQ multiplex PCR; TCRdb holds only in-frame clones, not every one. That table gives V, J and clone size, and the DNA gave D and trimming. The table shows about 500,000 clones, with roughly 90% occurring only once.

This clonotype originated in a young woman who had recovered from COVID-19. The chain is built from TRBV11-3 and TRBJ2-1, with 9 bases aligning to TRBD2. The source material was PBMCs or T cells enriched from blood (not recorded which). This CDR3 reads CASSFRLADVRDEQFF. The CDR3 coding sequence is TGTGCCAGCAGCTTCAGACTAGCGGACGTACGGGATGAGCAGTTCTTC.